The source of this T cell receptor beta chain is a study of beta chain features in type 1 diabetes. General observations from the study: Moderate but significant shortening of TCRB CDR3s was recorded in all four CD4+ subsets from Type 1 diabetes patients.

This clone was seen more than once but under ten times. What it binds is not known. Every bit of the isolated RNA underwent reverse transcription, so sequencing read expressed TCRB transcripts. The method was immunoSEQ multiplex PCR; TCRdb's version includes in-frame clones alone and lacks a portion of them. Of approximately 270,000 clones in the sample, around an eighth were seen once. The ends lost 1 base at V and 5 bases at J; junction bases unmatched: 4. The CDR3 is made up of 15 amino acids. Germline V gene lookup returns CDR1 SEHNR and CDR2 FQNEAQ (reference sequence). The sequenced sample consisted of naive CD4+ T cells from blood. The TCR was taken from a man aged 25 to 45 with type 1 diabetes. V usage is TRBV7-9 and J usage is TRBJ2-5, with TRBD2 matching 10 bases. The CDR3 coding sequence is TGTGCCAGCAGCTTAGGAGGTAGCGGGGGGGAGACCCAGTACTTC. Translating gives CASSLGGSGGETQYF.